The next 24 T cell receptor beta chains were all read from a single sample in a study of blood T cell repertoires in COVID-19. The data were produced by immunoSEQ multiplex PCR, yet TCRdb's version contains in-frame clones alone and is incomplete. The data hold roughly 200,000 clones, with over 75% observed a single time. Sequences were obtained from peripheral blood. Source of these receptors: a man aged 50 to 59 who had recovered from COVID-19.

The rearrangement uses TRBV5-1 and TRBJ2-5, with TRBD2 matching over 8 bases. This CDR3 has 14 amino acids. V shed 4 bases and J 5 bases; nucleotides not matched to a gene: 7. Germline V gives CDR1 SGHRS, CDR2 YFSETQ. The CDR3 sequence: CASSQISGIETQYF. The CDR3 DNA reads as TGCGCCAGCAGCCAAATTAGCGGGATTGAGACCCAGTACTTC. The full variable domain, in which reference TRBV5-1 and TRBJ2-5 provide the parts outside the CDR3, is KAGVTQTPRYLIKTRGQQVTLSCSPISGHRSVSWYQQTPGQGLQFLFEYFSETQRNKGNFPGRFSGRQFSNSRSEMNVSTLELGDSALYLCASSQISGIETQYFGPGTRLLVL.

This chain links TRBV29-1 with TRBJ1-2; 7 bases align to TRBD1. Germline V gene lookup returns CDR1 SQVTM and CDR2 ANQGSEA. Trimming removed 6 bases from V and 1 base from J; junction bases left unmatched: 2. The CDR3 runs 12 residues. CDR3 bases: TGCAGCGTGAGACAGGGTAACTATGGCTACACCTTC. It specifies CSVRQGNYGYTF.

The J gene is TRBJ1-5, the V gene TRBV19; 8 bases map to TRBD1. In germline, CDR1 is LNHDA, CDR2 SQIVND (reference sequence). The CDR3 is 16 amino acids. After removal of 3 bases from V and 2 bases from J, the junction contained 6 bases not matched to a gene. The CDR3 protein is CASSISGGFGNQPQHF. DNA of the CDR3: TGTGCCAGTAGTATTTCAGGGGGCTTTGGCAATCAGCCCCAGCATTTT. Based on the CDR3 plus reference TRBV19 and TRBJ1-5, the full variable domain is DGGITQSPKYLFRKEGQNVTLSCEQNLNHDAMYWYRQDPGQGLRLIYYSQIVNDFQKGDIAEGYSVSREKKESFPLTVTSAQKNPTAFYLCASSISGGFGNQPQHFGDGTRLSIL.

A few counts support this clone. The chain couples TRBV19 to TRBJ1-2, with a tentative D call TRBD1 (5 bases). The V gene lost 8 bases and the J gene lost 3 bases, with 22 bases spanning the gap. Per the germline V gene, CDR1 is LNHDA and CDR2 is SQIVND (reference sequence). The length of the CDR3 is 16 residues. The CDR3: CASGRWTLGDHYGYTF. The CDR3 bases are TGTGCCAGTGGAAGGTGGACCCTAGGGGATCACTATGGCTACACCTTC.

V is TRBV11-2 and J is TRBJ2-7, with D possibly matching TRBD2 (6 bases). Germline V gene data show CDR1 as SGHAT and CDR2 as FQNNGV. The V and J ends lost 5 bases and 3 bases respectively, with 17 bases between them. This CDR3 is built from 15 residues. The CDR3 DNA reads TGTGCCAGCAGCCCTGGGACTCCGCCTCGCTACGAGCAGTACTTC. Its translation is CASSPGTPPRYEQYF.

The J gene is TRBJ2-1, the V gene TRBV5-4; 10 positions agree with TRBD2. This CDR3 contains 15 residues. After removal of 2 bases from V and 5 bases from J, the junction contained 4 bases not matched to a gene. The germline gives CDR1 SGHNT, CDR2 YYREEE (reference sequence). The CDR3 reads CASSLTSGTNNEQFF. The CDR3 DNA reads TGTGCCAGCAGCTTAACTAGCGGGACCAACAATGAGCAGTTCTTC.

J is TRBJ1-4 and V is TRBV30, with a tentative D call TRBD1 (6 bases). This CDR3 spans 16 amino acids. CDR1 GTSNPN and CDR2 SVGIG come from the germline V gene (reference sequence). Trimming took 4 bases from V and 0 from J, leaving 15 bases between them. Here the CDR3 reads CAWNGAGAATNEKLFF. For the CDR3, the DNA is TGTGCCTGGAATGGGGCAGGGGCCGCAACTAATGAAAAACTGTTTTTT. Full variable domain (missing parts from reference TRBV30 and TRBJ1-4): SQTIHQWPATLVQPVGSPLSLECTVEGTSNPNLYWYRQAAGRGLQLLFYSVGIGQISSEVPQNLSASRPQDRQFILSSKKLLLSDSGFYLCAWNGAGAATNEKLFFGSGTQLSVL.

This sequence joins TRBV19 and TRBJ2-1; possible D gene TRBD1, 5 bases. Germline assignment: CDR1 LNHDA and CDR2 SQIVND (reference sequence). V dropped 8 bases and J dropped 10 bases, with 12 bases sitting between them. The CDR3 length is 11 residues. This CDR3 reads CASHQGYEQFF. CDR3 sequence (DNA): TGTGCCAGTCACCAGGGTTACGAGCAGTTCTTC.

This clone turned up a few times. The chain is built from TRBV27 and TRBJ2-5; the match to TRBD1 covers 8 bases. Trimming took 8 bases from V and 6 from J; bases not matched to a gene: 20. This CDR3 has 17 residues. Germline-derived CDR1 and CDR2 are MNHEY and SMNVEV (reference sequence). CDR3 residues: CASQPGPGQVDFQTQYF. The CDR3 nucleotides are TGTGCCAGCCAACCGGGACCGGGACAGGTAGATTTTCAGACCCAGTACTTC.

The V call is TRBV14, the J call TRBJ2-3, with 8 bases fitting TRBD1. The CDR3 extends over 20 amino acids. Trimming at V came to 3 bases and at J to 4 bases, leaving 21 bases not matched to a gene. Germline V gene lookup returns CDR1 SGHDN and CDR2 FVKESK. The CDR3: CASSQANYNRQGFVSDTQYF. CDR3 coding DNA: TGTGCCAGCAGCCAGGCAAACTACAATAGACAGGGGTTTGTTTCAGATACGCAGTATTTT.

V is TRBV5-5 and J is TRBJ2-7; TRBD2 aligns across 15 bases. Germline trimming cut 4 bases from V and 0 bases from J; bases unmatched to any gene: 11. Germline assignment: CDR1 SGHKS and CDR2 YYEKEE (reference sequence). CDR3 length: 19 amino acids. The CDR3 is CASSQMGLAGGPISYEQYF. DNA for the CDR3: TGTGCCAGCAGCCAAATGGGACTAGCGGGAGGACCGATCTCCTACGAGCAGTACTTC.

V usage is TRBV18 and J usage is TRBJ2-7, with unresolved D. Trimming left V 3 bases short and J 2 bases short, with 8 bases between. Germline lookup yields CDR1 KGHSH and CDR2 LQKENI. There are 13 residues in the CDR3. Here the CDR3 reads CASSPTETYEQYF. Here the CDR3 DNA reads TGTGCCAGCTCACCCACAGAGACCTACGAGCAGTACTTC.

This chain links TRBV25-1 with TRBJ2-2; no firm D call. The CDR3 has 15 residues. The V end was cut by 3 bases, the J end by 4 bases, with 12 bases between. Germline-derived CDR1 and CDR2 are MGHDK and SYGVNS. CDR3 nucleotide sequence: TGTGCCAGCAGTGATTGGCTAGTTGGCACCGGGGAGCTGTTTTTT. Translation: CASSDWLVGTGELFF.

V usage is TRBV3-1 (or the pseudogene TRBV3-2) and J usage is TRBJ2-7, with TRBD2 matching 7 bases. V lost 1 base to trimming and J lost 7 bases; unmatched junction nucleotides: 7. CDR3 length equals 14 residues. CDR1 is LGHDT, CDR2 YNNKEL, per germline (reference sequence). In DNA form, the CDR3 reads TGTGCCAGCAGCCAAGGTCCCGGGGGGTGGGAGCAGTACTTC. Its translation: CASSQGPGGWEQYF.

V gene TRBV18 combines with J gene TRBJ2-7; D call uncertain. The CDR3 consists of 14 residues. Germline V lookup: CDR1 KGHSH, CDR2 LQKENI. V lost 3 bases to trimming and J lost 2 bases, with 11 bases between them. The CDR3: CASSPQTVPYEQYF. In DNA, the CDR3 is TGTGCCAGCTCACCGCAAACGGTCCCCTACGAGCAGTACTTC.

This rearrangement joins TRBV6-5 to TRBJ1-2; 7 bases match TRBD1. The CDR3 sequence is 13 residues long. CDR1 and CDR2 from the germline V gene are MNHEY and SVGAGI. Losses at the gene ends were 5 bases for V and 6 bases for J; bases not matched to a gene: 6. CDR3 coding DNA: TGTGCCAGCAGTCGCACAGGGGAGGATGGCTACACCTTC. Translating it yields CASSRTGEDGYTF.

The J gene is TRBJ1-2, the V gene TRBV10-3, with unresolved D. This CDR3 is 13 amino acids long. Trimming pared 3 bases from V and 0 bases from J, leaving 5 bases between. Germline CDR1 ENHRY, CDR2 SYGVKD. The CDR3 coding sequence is TGTGCCATCAGTGACGGGTCTAACTATGGCTACACCTTC. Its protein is CAISDGSNYGYTF.

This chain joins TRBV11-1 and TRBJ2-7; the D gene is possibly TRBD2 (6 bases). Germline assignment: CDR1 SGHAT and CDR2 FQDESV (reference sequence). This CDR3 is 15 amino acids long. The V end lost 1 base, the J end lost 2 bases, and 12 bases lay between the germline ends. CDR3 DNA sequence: TGTGCCAGCAGCTTAGTACAAGGACTACCCTACGAGCAGTACTTC. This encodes CASSLVQGLPYEQYF.

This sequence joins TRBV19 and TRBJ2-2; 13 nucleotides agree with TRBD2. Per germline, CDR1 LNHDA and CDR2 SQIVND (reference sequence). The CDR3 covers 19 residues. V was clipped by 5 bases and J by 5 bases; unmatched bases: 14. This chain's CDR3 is CASSPKSGLAGVLTGELFF. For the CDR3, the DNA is TGTGCCAGTAGTCCTAAATCAGGACTAGCGGGAGTTTTGACCGGGGAGCTGTTTTTT.

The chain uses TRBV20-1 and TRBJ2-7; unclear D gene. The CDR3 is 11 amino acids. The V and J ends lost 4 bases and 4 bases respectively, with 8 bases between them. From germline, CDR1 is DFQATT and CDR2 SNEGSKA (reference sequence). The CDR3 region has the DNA TGCAGTGCTAACTATCAGTACGAGCAGTACTTC. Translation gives CSANYQYEQYF.

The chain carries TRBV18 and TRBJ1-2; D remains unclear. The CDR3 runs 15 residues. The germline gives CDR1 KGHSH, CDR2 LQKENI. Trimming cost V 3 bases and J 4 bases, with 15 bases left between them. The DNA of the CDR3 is TGTGCCAGCTCACCGGAGGCGATAGCCCGCTATGGCTACACCTTC. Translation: CASSPEAIARYGYTF.

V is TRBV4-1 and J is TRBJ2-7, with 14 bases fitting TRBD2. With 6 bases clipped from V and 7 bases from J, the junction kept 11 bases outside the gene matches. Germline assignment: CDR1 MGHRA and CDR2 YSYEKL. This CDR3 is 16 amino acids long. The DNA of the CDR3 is TGCGCCAGCAGTCTTTCAGGGGGACTAGCGGGAGAGGAGCAGTACTTC. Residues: CASSLSGGLAGEEQYF.

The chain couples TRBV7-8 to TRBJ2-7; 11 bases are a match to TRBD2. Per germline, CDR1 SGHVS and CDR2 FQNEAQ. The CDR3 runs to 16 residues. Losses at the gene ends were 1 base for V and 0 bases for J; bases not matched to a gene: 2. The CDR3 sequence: CASSLVLAGASYEQYF. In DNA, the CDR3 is TGTGCCAGCAGCTTAGTACTAGCGGGGGCCTCCTACGAGCAGTACTTC.

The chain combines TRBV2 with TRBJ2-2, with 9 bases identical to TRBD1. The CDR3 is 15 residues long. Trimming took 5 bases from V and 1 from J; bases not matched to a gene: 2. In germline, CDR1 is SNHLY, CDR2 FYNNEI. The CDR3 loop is CASSWDRENTGELFF. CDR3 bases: TGTGCCAGCAGTTGGGACAGGGAGAACACCGGGGAGCTGTTTTTT.